Sequencing of this T cell receptor beta chain was carried out in a study of metastatic and nonmetastatic thyroid tumors. Overall study results and limits: When malignant thyroid tumors were compared with benign nodules, TCR beta diversity was reportedly significantly higher in the malignant tumors. This held in both blood and tumor samples.

The entire patient cohort was treatment-naive prior to thyroid surgery. V was pared by 1 base and J by 3 bases, with 12 bases between. Germline loops: CDR1 SGHAT, CDR2 FQNNGV. CDR3 length: 15 residues. TCRdb re-called clones from the PCR reads using MiXCR. Of some 38,000 clones listed, around half are singletons. This clone was counted a few times. Its antigen remains unknown. The source material was tumor tissue. This clonotype was obtained from a male donor with papillary thyroid cancer or a benign thyroid nodule (not recorded which). Some clones in this sample may be carry-over from other donors' samples. The chain employs TRBV11-2 and TRBJ2-5; D gene ambiguous. CDR3 in DNA: TGTGCCAGCAGCTTAGTTTTTAGTTTCGAAGAGACCCAGTACTTC. Translating it yields CASSLVFSFEETQYF.